Listed below are T cell receptor beta chains from one sample, sequenced in a study of T cell responses to AZD1222 COVID-19 vaccine. Measured with immunoSEQ multiplex PCR; TCRdb has only the in-frame clones, and not every one. The sample lists fewer than 130,000 clones; 94% were seen once. The material sequenced was peripheral blood, taken 28 days after the second AZD1222 dose. Receptors were obtained from an adult who received the AZD1222 COVID-19 vaccine. Both conserved end residues are part of each CDR3. A D gene is named only where the DNA matches it firmly. Expanded clones are given a class, and other clones once, few, many or no size at all.

j_call: TRBJ1-2; clone_size: -; v_call: TRBV19; d_call: -; cdr3_aa: CASSIGDTRLLYGYTF; cdr3_nt: TGTGCCAGTAGTATAGGGGACACCCGTCTTTTATATGGCTACACCTTC
j_call: TRBJ2-3; clone_size: -; v_call: TRBV19; d_call: -; cdr3_aa: CASSLSTGDTQYF; cdr3_nt: TGTGCCAGTAGTCTTTCGACTGGAGATACGCAGTATTTT
j_call: TRBJ2-2; clone_size: -; v_call: TRBV5-1; d_call: TRBD2; cdr3_aa: CASSPGGLAGGTGELFF; cdr3_nt: TGCGCCAGCAGCCCCGGAGGACTAGCGGGTGGCACCGGGGAGCTGTTTTTT
j_call: TRBJ1-3; clone_size: -; v_call: TRBV30; d_call: -; cdr3_aa: CAWSVGGAGNTIYF; cdr3_nt: TGTGCCTGGAGTGTGGGGGGGGCCGGAAACACCATATATTTT
j_call: TRBJ2-1; clone_size: -; v_call: TRBV18; d_call: -; cdr3_aa: CASSPRGTVNEQFF; cdr3_nt: TGTGCCAGCTCACCGCGAGGAACGGTCAATGAGCAGTTCTTC
j_call: TRBJ2-7; clone_size: -; v_call: TRBV6-5; d_call: TRBD1; cdr3_aa: CASMGVGQGNYEQYF; cdr3_nt: TGTGCCAGCATGGGGGTTGGACAGGGGAACTACGAGCAGTACTTC
j_call: TRBJ1-1; clone_size: once; v_call: TRBV19; d_call: TRBD1; cdr3_aa: CASVNRGGNTEAFF; cdr3_nt: TGTGCCAGTGTGAACAGGGGGGGGAACACTGAAGCTTTCTTT
j_call: TRBJ1-1; clone_size: -; v_call: TRBV5-1; d_call: TRBD1; cdr3_aa: CASSFRGRNTEAFF; cdr3_nt: TGCGCCAGCAGCTTCAGGGGGCGGAACACTGAAGCTTTCTTT
j_call: TRBJ2-5; clone_size: -; v_call: TRBV12-3/TRBV12-4; d_call: -; cdr3_aa: CASSFGQGGPQYF; cdr3_nt: TGTGCCAGCAGTTTCGGCCAAGGGGGGCCCCAGTACTTC
j_call: TRBJ1-5; clone_size: -; v_call: TRBV10-3; d_call: -; cdr3_aa: CAISAQAVRQPQHF; cdr3_nt: TGTGCCATCAGCGCACAGGCGGTGCGTCAGCCCCAGCATTTT